This TCR beta chain is from a study of blood T cell repertoires in COVID-19 (dated by TCRdb to 2020 to 2022). At the level of the whole study: Samples covering the acute and convalescent phases of COVID-19 were provided by collaborators in the United States, Italy and Spain. The material from the prospective study consisted of cDNA or gDNA derived from T cells, B-cell-depleted T cells, or PBMCs. Deeply sampled blood TCRbeta repertoires from subjects exposed to, actively infected with, or recovered from COVID-19 were included in the dataset. The repertoires were released in a freely available public database intended as a resource for research on the immune response to SARS-CoV-2. The samples were drawn from the first 160 participants of the ongoing ImmuneRACE study and from under 1,500 subjects provided by 6 global collaborators. Nearly every sample came with metadata listing a de-identified subject ID, COVID-19 status, age in years and sex. HLA class I and class II types, where available, came from metadata supplied by the sample provider rather than from assay-based typing. Results the study describes overall, beyond this receptor: The quantity of clinical and demographic metadata differed by source and by participant and was supplied without curation.

Participants in the prospective study were enrolled through a virtual design, were aged roughly 18 to 90 years, and lived in some 24 United States geographic areas. To assign participants to cohorts, the prospective study relied on clinical history that participants themselves reported in a screening survey and a study questionnaire. In the prospective study, whole blood, serum and a nasopharyngeal or oropharyngeal swab were collected from each participant by mobile phlebotomists. Additional blood draws and questionnaires over an approximately two-month period could optionally be provided by prospective study participants. Blood samples from the prospective study were shipped frozen or at room temperature prior to DNA extraction. As concerns this clone: It lacks a known antigen. Base qualities are not at hand, and no much larger clone is one base apart.

TCRbeta CDR3 regions were amplified from genomic DNA using the immunoSEQ Assay, a bias-controlled multiplex PCR. In the original analysis: The number of nucleated cells in each sample was estimated from the amplification of reference gene primers within the assay. Sequence reads were collapsed and filtered to measure the absolute abundance of every unique TCRbeta CDR3 rearrangement. For each sample, productive Simpson clonality was calculated as the square root of Simpson's diversity index across productive rearrangements. This immuneACCESS table, as held by TCRdb, lists in-frame sequences with V and J called but not all clones. Of the missing ones, under half trace to an unresolved V gene in checked studies; the others have no known cause. For V, J and clone size, that table is used; D and trimming come from the DNA. Counted in this sample were approximately 360,000 clones; 70% to 90% of them appeared once. The ten largest clonotypes hold approximately 1% of the sample.

The CDR3 starts with the cysteine, ends with the phenylalanine, and has 18 residues. The only DNA kept is the CDR3, 54 bases in frame from the first base. The TCR sequence derives from a woman aged 25 to 39 with acute COVID-19. The receptor chain draws on TRBV12-1 and TRBJ1-5; the table gives TRBD1 as D, unverified against the DNA. TRBV12-1 is a recognized pseudogene. The sequenced sample was PBMCs or T cells enriched from blood (not recorded which). The CDR3 amino acid sequence is: CASSFEVGRSIVNQPQHF. The sequenced DNA is TGTGCCAGCAGCTTTGAGGTGGGCAGGTCGATTGTCAATCAGCCCCAGCATTTT.